The clone carrying this TCR beta chain was found a few times. Its antigen is not identified. Template switching with 5'RACE generated the TCR cDNA and added a universal primer site and UMIs. TCRdb used MiXCR to reprocess the 5' RACE reads, holding one entry per CDR3 protein. The repertoire includes 250,000 to 350,000 distinct CDR3 sequences, 6.5% to 8.5% of them detected once, and 18% sits in the top ten. V lost 5 bases and J lost 7; bases outside the gene matches: 12. CDR1 SGHTA and CDR2 FQGNSA come from the germline V gene. The CDR3 is 16 residues long. The entry originates in a study of T cells after yellow fever vaccination. Notes on the study in general: At 95% to 98% for CD4 and around 91% for CD8, most primary-vaccination clones showed up again after the booster. It was a weaker secondary response, yet one that peaked faster, at day 5 versus 15.

This chain uses TRBV7-2 with TRBJ2-1; 9 positions match TRBD2. This clonotype was sampled from a man younger than 35 who received the YFV17D yellow fever vaccine. Here the sequenced sample was PBMCs, taken about 41 days after the first yellow fever vaccination. The CDR3 reads CASSPPGAGGPNEQFF. Written as DNA, the CDR3 is TGTGCCAGCAGCCCCCCCGGGGCGGGGGGGCCTAATGAGCAGTTCTTC.